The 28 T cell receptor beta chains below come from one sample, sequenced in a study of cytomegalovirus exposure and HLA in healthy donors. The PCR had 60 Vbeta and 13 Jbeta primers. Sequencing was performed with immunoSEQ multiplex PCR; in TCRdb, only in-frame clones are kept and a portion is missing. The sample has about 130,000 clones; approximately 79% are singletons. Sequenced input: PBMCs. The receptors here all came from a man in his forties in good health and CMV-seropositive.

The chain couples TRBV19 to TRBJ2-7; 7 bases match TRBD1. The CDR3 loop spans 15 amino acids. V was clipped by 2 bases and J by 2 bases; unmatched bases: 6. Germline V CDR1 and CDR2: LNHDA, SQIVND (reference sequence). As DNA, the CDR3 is TGTGCCAGTAGTATAAAATTGGGGACAGCCTACGAGCAGTACTTC. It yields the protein CASSIKLGTAYEQYF.

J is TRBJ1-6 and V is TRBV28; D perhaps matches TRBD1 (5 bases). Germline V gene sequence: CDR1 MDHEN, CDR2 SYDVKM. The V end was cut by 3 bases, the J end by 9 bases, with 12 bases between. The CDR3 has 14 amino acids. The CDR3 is CASSFAGRGSPLHF. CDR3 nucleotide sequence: TGTGCCAGCAGTTTCGCAGGGAGGGGTTCACCCCTCCACTTT.

Here the CDR3 reads CASSGSGTSYEQYF. The CDR3 bases are TGTGCCAGCAGCGGCAGCGGGACCTCCTACGAGCAGTACTTC. The gene calls are TRBV9 and TRBJ2-7; 7 bases map to TRBD2. V trimming: 3 bases; J trimming: 0 bases; junction bases outside the gene matches: 3. Germline V gives CDR1 SGDLS, CDR2 YYNGEE. The CDR3 is 14 amino acids.

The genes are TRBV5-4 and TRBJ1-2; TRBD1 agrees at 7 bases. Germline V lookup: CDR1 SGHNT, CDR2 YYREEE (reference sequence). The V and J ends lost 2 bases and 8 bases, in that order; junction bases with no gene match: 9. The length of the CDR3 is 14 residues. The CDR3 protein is CASSLTDRATGYTF. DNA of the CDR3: TGTGCCAGCAGCTTAACCGACAGGGCCACCGGCTACACCTTC.

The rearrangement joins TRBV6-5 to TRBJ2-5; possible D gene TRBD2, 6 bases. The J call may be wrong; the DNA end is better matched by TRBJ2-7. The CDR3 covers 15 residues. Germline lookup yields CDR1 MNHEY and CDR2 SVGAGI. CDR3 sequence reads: CASSYSRTISYEQYF. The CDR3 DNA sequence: TGTGCCAGCAGTTACTCAAGGACTATCTCCTACGAGCAGTACTTC.

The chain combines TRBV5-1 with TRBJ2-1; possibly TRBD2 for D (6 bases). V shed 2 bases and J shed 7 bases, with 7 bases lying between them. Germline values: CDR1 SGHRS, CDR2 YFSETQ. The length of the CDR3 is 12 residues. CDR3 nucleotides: TGCGCCAGCAGCTTTGGGGGGAATGAGCAGTTCTTC. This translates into CASSFGGNEQFF.

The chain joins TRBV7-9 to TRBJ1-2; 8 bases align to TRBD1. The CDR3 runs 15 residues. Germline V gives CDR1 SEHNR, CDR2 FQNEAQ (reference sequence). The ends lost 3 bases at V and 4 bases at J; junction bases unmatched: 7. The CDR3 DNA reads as TGTGCCAGCAGCTTGGACGGACAGGGAACCTATGGCTACACCTTC. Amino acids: CASSLDGQGTYGYTF.

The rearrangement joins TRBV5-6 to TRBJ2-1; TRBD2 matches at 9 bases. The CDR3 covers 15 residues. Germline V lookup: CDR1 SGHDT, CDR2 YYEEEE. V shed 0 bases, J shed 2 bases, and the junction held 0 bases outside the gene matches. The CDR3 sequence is CASSLGGRAYNEQFF. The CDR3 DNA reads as TGTGCCAGCAGCTTGGGCGGGAGGGCCTACAATGAGCAGTTCTTC.

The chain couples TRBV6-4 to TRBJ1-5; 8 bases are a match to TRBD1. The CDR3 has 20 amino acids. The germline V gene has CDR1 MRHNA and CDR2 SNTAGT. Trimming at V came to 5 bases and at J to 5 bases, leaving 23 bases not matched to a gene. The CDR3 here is CASSSGTGEPPGIWDQPQHF. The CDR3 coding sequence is TGTGCCAGCAGTTCCGGGACAGGTGAACCCCCGGGGATATGGGATCAGCCCCAGCATTTT.

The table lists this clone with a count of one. CDR3 DNA: TGCGCCAGCAGCTTGGGGGCGGGGACCACCAATGAGCAGTTCTTC. It specifies CASSLGAGTTNEQFF. The chain joins TRBV5-1 to TRBJ2-1; a possible D gene is TRBD2 (6 bases). V dropped 0 bases and J dropped 6 bases, with 13 bases sitting between them. Germline CDR1 is SGHRS and CDR2 is YFSETQ. This CDR3 is 15 amino acids long.

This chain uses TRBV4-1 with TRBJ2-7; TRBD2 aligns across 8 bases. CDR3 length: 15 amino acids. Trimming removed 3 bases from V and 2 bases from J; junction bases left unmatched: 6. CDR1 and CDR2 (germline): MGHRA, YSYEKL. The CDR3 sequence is CASSHIGGATYEQYF. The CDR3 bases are TGCGCCAGCAGCCATATCGGGGGGGCGACCTACGAGCAGTACTTC.

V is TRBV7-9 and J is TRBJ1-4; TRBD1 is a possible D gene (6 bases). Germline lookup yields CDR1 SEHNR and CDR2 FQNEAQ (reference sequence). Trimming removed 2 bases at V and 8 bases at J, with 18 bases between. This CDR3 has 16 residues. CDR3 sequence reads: CASSLLLGRGREKLFF. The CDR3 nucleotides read TGTGCCAGCAGCTTATTGTTAGGCAGGGGAAGGGAAAAACTGTTTTTT.

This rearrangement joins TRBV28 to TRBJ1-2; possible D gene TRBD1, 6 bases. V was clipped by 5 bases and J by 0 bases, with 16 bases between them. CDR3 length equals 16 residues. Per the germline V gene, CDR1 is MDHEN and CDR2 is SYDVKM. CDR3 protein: CASSRTGHSSNYGYTF. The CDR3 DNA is TGTGCCAGCAGTCGAACGGGACACTCTTCTAACTATGGCTACACCTTC.

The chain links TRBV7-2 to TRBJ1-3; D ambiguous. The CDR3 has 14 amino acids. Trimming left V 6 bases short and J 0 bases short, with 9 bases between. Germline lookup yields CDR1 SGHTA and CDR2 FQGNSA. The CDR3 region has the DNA TGTGCCAGCAGACCCGGTCTCTCTGGAAACACCATATATTTT. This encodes CASRPGLSGNTIYF.

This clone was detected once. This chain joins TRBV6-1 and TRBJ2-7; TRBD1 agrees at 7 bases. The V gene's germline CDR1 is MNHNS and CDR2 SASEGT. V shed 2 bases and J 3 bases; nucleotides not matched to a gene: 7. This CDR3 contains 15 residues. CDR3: CASSEHPGQSYEQYF. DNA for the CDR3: TGTGCCAGCAGTGAACATCCGGGACAGAGCTACGAGCAGTACTTC.

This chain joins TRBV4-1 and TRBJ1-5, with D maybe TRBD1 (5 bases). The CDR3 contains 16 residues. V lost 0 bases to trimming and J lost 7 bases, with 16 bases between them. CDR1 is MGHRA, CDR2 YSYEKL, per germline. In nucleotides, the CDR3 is TGCGCCAGCAGCCAAGATGGGAGGGGAGTGGGACAGCCCCAGCATTTT. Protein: CASSQDGRGVGQPQHF.

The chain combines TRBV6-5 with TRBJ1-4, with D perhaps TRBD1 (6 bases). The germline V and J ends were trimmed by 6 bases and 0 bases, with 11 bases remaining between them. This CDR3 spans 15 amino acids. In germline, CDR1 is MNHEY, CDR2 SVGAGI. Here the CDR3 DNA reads TGTGCCAGCAGCCCAACAGGGACAACTAATGAAAAACTGTTTTTT. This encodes CASSPTGTTNEKLFF.

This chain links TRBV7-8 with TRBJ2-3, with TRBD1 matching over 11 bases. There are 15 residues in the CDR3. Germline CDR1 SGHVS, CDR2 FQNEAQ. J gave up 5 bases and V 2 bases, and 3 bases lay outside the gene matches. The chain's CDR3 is CASSLMGQGVDTQYF. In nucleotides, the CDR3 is TGTGCCAGCAGCTTAATGGGACAGGGGGTAGATACGCAGTATTTT.

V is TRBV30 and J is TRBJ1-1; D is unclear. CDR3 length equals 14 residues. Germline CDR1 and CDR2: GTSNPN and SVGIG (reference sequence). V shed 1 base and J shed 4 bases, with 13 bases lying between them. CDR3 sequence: CAWSGWRESTEAFF. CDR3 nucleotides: TGTGCCTGGAGTGGCTGGAGGGAGAGCACTGAAGCTTTCTTT. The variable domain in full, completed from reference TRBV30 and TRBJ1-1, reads SQTIHQWPATLVQPVGSPLSLECTVEGTSNPNLYWYRQAAGRGLQLLFYSVGIGQISSEVPQNLSASRPQDRQFILSSKKLLLSDSGFYLCAWSGWRESTEAFFGQGTRLTVV.

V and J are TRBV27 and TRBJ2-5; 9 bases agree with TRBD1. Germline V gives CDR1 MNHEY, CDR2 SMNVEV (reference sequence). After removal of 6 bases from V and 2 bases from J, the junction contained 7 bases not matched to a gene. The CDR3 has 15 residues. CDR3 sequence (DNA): TGTGCCAGCAGCTACTCGACAGGGGGGCAAGAGACCCAGTACTTC. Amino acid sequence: CASSYSTGGQETQYF.

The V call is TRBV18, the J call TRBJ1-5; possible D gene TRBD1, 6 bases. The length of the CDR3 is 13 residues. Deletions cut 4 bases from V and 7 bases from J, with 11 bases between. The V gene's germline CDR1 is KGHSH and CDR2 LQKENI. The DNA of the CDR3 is TGTGCCAGCTCACTACAGGGAGGGCAGCCCCAGCATTTT. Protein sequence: CASSLQGGQPQHF.

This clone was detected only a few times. CDR3 DNA sequence: TGCGCCAGCAGCTTGGCCGAATCCCGGGGCGAGCAGTACTTC. Its translation is CASSLAESRGEQYF. V gene TRBV5-1 combines with J gene TRBJ2-7; D is perhaps TRBD2 (5 bases). The CDR3 is made up of 14 amino acids. The germline V gene has CDR1 SGHRS and CDR2 YFSETQ. V was pared by 0 bases and J by 6 bases, with 13 bases between.

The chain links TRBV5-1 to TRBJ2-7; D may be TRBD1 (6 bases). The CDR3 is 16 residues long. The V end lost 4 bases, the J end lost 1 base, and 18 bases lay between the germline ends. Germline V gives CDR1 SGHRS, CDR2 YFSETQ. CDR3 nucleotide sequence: TGCGCCAGCAGCCTAGGGGACACCTACAGGTCCTACGAGCAGTACTTC. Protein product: CASSLGDTYRSYEQYF.

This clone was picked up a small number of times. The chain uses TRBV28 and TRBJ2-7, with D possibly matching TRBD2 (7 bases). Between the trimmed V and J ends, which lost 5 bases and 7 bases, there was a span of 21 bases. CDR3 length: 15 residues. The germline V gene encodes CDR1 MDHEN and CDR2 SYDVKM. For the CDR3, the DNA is TGTGCCAGCAGTCGCTTTACTGGCGGGGGCGGGGAGCAGTACTTC. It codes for CASSRFTGGGGEQYF.

Written as DNA, the CDR3 is TGTGCCTGGGGGACGTTCGCTAGGGGGATCCTCCAAACGGCTAACTATGGCTACACCTTC. Protein sequence: CAWGTFARGILQTANYGYTF. The chain employs TRBV30 and TRBJ1-2; TRBD1 might be the D (6 bases). The CDR3 extends over 20 amino acids. Germline assignment: CDR1 GTSNPN and CDR2 SVGIG (reference sequence). Trimming cost V 5 bases and J 0 bases, with 31 bases left between them.

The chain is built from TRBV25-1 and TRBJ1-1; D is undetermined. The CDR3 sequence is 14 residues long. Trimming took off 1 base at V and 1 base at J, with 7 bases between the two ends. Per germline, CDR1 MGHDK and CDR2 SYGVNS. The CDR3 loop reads CASSESGKNTEAFF. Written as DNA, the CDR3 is TGTGCCAGCAGTGAATCAGGAAAGAACACTGAAGCTTTCTTT.

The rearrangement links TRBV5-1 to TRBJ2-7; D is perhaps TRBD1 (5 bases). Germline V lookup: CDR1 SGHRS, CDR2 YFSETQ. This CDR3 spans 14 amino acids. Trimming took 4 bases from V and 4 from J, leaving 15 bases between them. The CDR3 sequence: CASSPSQGWYEQYF. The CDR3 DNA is TGCGCCAGCAGCCCCTCTCAGGGATGGTACGAGCAGTACTTC.

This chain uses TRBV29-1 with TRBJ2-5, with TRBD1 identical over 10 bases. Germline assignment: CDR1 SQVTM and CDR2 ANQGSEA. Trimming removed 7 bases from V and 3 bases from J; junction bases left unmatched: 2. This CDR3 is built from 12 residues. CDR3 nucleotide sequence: TGCAGCGCCGGGACAGGGGAAGAGACCCAGTACTTC. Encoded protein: CSAGTGEETQYF.